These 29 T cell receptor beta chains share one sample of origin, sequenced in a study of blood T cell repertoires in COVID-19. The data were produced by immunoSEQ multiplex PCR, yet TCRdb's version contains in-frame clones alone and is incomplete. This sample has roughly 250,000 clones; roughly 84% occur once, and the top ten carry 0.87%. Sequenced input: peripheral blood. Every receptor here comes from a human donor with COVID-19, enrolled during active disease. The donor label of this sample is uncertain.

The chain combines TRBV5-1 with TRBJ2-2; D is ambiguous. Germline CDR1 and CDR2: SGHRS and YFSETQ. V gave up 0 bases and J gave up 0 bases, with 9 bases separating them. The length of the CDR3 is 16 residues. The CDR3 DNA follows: TGCGCCAGCAGCTTGGCCCAGATTTCGAACACCGGGGAGCTGTTTTTT. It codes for CASSLAQISNTGELFF.

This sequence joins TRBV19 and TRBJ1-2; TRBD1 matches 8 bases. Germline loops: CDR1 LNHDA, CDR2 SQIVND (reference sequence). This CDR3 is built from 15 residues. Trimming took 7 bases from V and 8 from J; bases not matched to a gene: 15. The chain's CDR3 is CASKIGSGGGIGYTF. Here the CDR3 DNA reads TGTGCCAGTAAAATTGGTTCAGGGGGCGGTATAGGCTACACCTTC.

The CDR3 DNA reads TGTGCCAGCAGCGTAGCCACAGGGGCTGGGTATTCACCCCTCCACTTT. Residues: CASSVATGAGYSPLHF. The chain links TRBV9 to TRBJ1-6, with 7 bases lining up with TRBD1. The germline V gene has CDR1 SGDLS and CDR2 YYNGEE. Unmatched junction bases numbered 8, after V lost 0 bases and J lost 8 bases. The CDR3 runs to 16 residues.

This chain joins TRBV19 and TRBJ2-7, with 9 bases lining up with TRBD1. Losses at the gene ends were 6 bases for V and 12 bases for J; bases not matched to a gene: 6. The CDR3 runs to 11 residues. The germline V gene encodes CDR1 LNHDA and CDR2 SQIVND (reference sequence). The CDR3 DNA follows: TGTGCCAGTAGCGAAAACAGGGGGCTGTACTTC. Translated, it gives CASSENRGLYF.

The CDR3 region is CASSQGGGGRELFF. The CDR3 DNA reads as TGCGCCAGCAGCCAAGGAGGAGGGGGCCGGGAGCTGTTTTTT. V is TRBV4-3 and J is TRBJ2-2; the D gene is possibly TRBD1 (7 bases). Germline CDR1 and CDR2: LGHNA and YSLEER. The CDR3 has 14 residues. V shed 1 base and J shed 9 bases, with 12 bases lying between them.

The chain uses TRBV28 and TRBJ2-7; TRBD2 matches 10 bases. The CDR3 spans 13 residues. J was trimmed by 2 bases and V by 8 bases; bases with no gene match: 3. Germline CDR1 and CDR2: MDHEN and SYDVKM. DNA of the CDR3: TGTGCCAGCGCTAGCGGGAGCCCCTACGAGCAGTACTTC. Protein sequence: CASASGSPYEQYF.

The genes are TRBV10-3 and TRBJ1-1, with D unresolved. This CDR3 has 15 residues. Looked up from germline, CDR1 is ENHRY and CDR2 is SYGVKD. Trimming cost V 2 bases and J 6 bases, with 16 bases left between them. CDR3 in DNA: TGTGCCATCAGTGAGGCAACCTACCGCAACCCTGAAGCTTTCTTT. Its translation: CAISEATYRNPEAFF.

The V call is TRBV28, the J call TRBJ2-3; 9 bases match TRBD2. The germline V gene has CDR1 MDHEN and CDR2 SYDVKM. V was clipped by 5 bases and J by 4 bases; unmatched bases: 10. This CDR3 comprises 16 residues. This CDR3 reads CASSPPGLAVSDTQYF. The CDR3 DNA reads TGTGCCAGCAGTCCTCCGGGACTAGCAGTATCAGATACGCAGTATTTT.

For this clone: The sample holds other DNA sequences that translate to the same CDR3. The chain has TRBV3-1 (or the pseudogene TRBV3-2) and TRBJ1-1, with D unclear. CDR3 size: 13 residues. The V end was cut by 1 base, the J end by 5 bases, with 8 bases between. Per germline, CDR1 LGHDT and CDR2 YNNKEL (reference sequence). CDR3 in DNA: TGTGCCAGCAGCCAAGTCAGCGGGACTGAAGCTTTCTTT. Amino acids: CASSQVSGTEAFF.

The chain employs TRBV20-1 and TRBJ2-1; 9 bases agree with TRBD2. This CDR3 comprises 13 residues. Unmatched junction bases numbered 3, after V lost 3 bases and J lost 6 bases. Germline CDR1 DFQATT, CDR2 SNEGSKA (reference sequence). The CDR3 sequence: CSASRSGSNEQFF. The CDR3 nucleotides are TGCAGTGCTAGTCGTAGCGGGAGCAATGAGCAGTTCTTC.

The CDR3 loop reads CASSPAPYWTSSYEQYF. CDR3 sequence (DNA): TGTGCCAGCAGCCCCGCTCCATACTGGACTAGCAGCTACGAGCAGTACTTC. The rearrangement links TRBV11-2 to TRBJ2-7, with 8 positions matching TRBD2. Trimming took 5 bases from V and 3 from J; bases not matched to a gene: 15. The length of the CDR3 is 17 residues. Germline loops: CDR1 SGHAT, CDR2 FQNNGV.

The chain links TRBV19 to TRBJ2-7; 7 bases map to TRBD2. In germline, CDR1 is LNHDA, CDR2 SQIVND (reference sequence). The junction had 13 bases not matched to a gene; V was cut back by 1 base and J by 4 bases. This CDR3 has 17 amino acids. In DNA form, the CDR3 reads TGTGCCAGTAGTATAGGGCTCTCTCGCGGGAGTGGTTACGAGCAGTACTTC. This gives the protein CASSIGLSRGSGYEQYF.

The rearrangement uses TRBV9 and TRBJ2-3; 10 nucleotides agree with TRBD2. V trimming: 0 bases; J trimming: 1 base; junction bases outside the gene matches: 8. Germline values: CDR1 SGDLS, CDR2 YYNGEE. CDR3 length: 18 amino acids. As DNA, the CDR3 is TGTGCCAGCAGCGTAGATCCCCACCTAGCGGGAGGCACAGATACGCAGTATTTT. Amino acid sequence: CASSVDPHLAGGTDTQYF.

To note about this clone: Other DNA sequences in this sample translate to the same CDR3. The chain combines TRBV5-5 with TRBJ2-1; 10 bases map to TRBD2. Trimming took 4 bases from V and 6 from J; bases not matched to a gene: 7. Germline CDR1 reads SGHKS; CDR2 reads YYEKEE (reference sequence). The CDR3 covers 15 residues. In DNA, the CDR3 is TGTGCCAGCAGCCTAGGGCTAGCGGGAGTCAATGAGCAGTTCTTC. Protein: CASSLGLAGVNEQFF.

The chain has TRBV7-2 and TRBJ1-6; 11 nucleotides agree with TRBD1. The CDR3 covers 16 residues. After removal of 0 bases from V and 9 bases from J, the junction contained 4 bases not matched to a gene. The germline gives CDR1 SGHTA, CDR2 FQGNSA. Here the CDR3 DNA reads TGTGCCAGCAGCTTAGCTATGGGACAGGGGGGTTCACCCCTCCACTTT. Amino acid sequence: CASSLAMGQGGSPLHF.

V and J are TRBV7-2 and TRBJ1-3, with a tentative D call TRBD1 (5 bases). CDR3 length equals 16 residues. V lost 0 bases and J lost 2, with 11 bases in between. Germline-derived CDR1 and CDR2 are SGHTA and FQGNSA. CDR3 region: CASSLAGGSAGNTIYF. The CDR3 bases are TGTGCCAGCAGCTTAGCGGGGGGGTCAGCTGGAAACACCATATATTTT.

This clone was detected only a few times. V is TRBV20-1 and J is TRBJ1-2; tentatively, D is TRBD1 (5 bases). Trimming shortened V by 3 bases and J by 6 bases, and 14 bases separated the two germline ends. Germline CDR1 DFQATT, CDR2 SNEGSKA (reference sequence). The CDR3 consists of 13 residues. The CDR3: CSASLAVGDGYTF. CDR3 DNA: TGCAGTGCTAGTTTAGCGGTGGGGGATGGCTACACCTTC.

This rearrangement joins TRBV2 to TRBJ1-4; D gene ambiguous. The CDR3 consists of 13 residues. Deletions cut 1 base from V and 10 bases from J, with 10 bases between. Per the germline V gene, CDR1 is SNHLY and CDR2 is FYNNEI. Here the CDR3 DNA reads TGTGCCAGCAGTGAAGAGGCCCGGGGAAAACTGTTTTTT. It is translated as CASSEEARGKLFF.

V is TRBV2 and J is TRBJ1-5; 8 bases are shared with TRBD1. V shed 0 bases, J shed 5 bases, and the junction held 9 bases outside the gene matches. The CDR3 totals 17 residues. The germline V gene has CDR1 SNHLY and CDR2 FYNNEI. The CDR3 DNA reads TGTGCCAGCAGTGAAGCGCGCTCCAGGGGGCCTGATCAGCCCCAGCATTTT. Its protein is CASSEARSRGPDQPQHF.

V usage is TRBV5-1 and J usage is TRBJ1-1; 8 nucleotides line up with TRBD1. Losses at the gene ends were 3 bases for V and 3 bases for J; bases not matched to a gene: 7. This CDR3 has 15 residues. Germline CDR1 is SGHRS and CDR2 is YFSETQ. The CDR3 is CASSSRGQGDTEAFF. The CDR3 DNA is TGCGCCAGCAGCTCGCGCGGACAGGGAGACACTGAAGCTTTCTTT.

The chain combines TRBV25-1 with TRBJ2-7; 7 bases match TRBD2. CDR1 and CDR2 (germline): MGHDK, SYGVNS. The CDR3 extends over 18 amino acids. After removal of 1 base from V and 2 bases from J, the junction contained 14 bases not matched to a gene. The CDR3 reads CASSEWEGLNYSTYEQYF. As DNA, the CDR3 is TGTGCCAGCAGTGAATGGGAGGGCCTTAACTACTCGACCTACGAGCAGTACTTC.

CDR3 loop: CAISGTLQETQYF. As DNA, the CDR3 is TGTGCCATCAGCGGGACACTTCAAGAGACCCAGTACTTC. The chain joins TRBV10-3 to TRBJ2-5; D may be TRBD1 (6 bases). Per germline, CDR1 ENHRY and CDR2 SYGVKD. The CDR3 has 13 residues. V dropped 6 bases and J dropped 2 bases, with 10 bases sitting between them.

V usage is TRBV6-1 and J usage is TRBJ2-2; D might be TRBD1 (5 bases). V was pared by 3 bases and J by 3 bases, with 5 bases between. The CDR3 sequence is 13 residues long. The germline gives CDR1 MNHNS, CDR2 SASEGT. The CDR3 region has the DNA TGTGCCAGCAGTGACAGGGACACCGGGGAGCTGTTTTTT. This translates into CASSDRDTGELFF.

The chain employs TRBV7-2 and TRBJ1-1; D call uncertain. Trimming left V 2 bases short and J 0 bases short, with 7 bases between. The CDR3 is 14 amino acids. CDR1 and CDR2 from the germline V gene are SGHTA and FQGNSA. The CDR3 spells CASSLQYMNTEAFF. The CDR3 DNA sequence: TGTGCCAGCAGCTTACAGTACATGAACACTGAAGCTTTCTTT.

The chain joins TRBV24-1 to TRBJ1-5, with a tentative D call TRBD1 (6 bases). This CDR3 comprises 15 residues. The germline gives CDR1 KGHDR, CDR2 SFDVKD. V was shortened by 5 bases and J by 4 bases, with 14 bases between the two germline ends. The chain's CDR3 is CATSATGQTNQPQHF. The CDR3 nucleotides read TGTGCCACCAGTGCCACGGGACAAACTAATCAGCCCCAGCATTTT.

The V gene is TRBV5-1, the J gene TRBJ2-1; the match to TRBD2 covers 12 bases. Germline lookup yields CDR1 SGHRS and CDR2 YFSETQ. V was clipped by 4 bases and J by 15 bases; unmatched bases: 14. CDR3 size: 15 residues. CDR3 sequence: CASSGTGLAGRSAFF. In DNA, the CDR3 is TGCGCCAGCAGCGGGACGGGACTAGCGGGTCGCTCAGCGTTCTTC.

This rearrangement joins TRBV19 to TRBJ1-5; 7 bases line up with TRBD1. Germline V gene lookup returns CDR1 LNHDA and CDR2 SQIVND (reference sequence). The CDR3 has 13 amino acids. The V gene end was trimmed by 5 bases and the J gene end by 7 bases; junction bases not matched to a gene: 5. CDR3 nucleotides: TGTGCCAGTAGTCCACTGACAGGGCAGCCCCAGCATTTT. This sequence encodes CASSPLTGQPQHF.

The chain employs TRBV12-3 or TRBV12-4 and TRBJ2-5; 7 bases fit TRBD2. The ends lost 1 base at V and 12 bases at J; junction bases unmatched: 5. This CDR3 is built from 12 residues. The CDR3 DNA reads TGTGCCAGCAGTTTAGGACACCTAGCGGAGTACTTC. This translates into CASSLGHLAEYF.

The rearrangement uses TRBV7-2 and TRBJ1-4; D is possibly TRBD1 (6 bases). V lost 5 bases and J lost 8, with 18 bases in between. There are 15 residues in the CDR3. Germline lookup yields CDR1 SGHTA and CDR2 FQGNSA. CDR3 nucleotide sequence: TGTGCCAGCAGCCCGGGGGGGGGCGCTGAGGAAAAACTGTTTTTT. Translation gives CASSPGGGAEEKLFF.